Below are 24 T cell receptor beta chains sequenced from a single sample in a study of Graves' ophthalmopathy and Graves' hyperthyroidism. Transcripts of RNA were the source for amplifying TCR beta CDR3 regions. HTBI primers were employed in first-round RT-PCR, then a second-round multiplex PCR followed. TCRdb used MiXCR to reprocess the multiplex PCR reads, holding one entry per CDR3 protein. This sample carries 350,000 to 450,000 distinct CDR3 sequences, around 17% of them seen once, and the ten largest clones take roughly 1.4%. The sequencing input was peripheral blood. These receptors were collected from a woman under 30 with Graves' ophthalmopathy.

Many counts were recorded for this clonotype. The chain recombines TRBV6-5 with TRBJ2-5, with D maybe TRBD2 (5 bases). This CDR3 region has 14 residues. The germline V and J ends were trimmed by 0 bases and 4 bases, with 9 bases remaining between them. The V gene's germline CDR1 is MNHEY and CDR2 SVGAGI. The CDR3 here is CASSYSRAPETQYF. The CDR3 DNA follows: TGTGCCAGCAGTTACTCGAGGGCTCCAGAGACCCAGTACTTC.

At least ten counts were recorded for this clonotype. One end of the junction fails to match germline, which may point to a read error. The chain is built from TRBV10-1 and TRBJ1-2, with no clear D. Germline values: CDR1 WNHNN, CDR2 SYGVQD (reference sequence). This CDR3 has 12 residues. The CDR3 coding sequence is TGCGCCAGCAGCCCATTCGGGAGTCCCTCAAGCTTC. Translated, it gives CASSPFGSPSSF.

The J gene is TRBJ2-2, the V gene TRBV6-5, with D unclear. The CDR3 runs 13 residues. Trimming left V 0 bases short and J 7 bases short, with 6 bases between. Germline CDR1 is MNHEY and CDR2 is SVGAGI. CDR3 in amino acids: CASSYSFGGELFF. The CDR3 nucleotides are TGTGCCAGCAGTTACTCGTTTGGCGGGGAGCTGTTTTTT.

This clonotype has ten or more counts. The rearrangement links TRBV7-9 to TRBJ1-1; D call uncertain. CDR1 SEHNR and CDR2 FQNEAQ come from the germline V gene (reference sequence). The V and J ends lost 6 bases and 10 bases respectively, with 9 bases between them. The CDR3 covers 10 residues. CDR3 sequence: CASSFAGAFF. The DNA for the CDR3 is TGTGCCAGCAGTTTCGCCGGAGCTTTCTTT.

This clonotype has ten or more counts. In nucleotides, the CDR3 is TGTGCCAGCAGCTTGGATCCGGCTCGAAACACTGAAGCTTTCTTT. Amino acids: CASSLDPARNTEAFF. The rearrangement uses TRBV5-5 and TRBJ1-1; no definite D call. Trimming took 0 bases from V and 2 from J, leaving 11 bases between them. Per germline, CDR1 SGHKS and CDR2 YYEKEE (reference sequence). The CDR3 is 15 amino acids.

This clonotype was observed at least ten times. The DNA of the CDR3 is TGTGCCAGCAGCTTACATCCGGGGGGCACTGAAGCTTTCTTT. This gives the protein CASSLHPGGTEAFF. The chain has TRBV7-3 and TRBJ1-1; possibly TRBD1 for D (5 bases). CDR1 is SGHTA, CDR2 FQGTGA, per germline. V lost 2 bases to trimming and J lost 4 bases, with 11 bases between them. The CDR3 length is 14 residues. Full variable domain (remainder filled in from reference TRBV7-3 and TRBJ1-1): GAGVSQTPSNKVTEKGKYVELRCDPISGHTALYWYRQSLGQGPEFLIYFQGTGAADDSGLPNDRFFAVRPEGSVSTLKIQRTERGDSAVYLCASSLHPGGTEAFFGQGTRLTVV.

The chain has TRBV6-1 and TRBJ2-7, with 8 bases fitting TRBD2. There are 13 residues in the CDR3. With 6 bases clipped from V and 3 bases from J, the junction kept 4 bases outside the gene matches. Per germline, CDR1 MNHNS and CDR2 SASEGT. The CDR3 region has the DNA TGTGCCAGCAGCGGGACTAGGCGCTACGAGCAGTACTTC. This translates into CASSGTRRYEQYF.

This clonotype has ten or more counts. The chain combines TRBV20-1 with TRBJ2-7, with 9 bases lining up with TRBD2. Germline lookup yields CDR1 DFQATT and CDR2 SNEGSKA (reference sequence). The length of the CDR3 is 14 residues. V was clipped by 5 bases and J by 4 bases; unmatched bases: 9. CDR3 nucleotides: TGCAGTGCTTGGGGGGCTAGCGGGATGTACGAGCAGTACTTC. This sequence encodes CSAWGASGMYEQYF.

This chain joins TRBV19 and TRBJ2-2; D gene unclear. The CDR3 totals 11 residues. Trimming removed 10 bases from V and 4 bases from J, with 7 bases in between. Germline assignment: CDR1 LNHDA and CDR2 SQIVND (reference sequence). The CDR3 region has the DNA TGTGCCACAAGGCGCACCGGGGAGCTGTTTTTT. It encodes CATRRTGELFF.

This clonotype was counted ten times or more. The chain uses TRBV28 and TRBJ2-7, with D perhaps TRBD1 (6 bases). This CDR3 comprises 15 residues. Germline V gives CDR1 MDHEN, CDR2 SYDVKM. V lost 2 bases to trimming and J lost 2 bases, with 13 bases between them. CDR3: CASSLGQTHTYEQYF. The CDR3 DNA sequence: TGTGCCAGCAGTTTAGGACAGACGCATACCTACGAGCAGTACTTC.

V gene TRBV11-2 combines with J gene TRBJ2-5; 9 bases agree with TRBD1. V was clipped by 6 bases and J by 13 bases; unmatched bases: 6. Germline CDR1 reads SGHAT; CDR2 reads FQNNGV. The CDR3 is 11 amino acids. The CDR3 here is CASSSGQGLYF. Here the CDR3 DNA reads TGTGCCAGCAGTTCAGGACAGGGGCTGTACTTC.

This clonotype was counted between two and nine times. The J gene is TRBJ1-2, the V gene TRBV6-1; no definite D call. The CDR3 runs to 13 residues. V was pared by 2 bases and J by 4 bases, with 8 bases between. Germline CDR1 is MNHNS and CDR2 is SASEGT. This CDR3 is CASSERQFYGYTF. DNA for the CDR3: TGTGCCAGCAGTGAACGACAATTCTATGGCTACACCTTC.

This clonotype was detected many times. This chain links TRBV6-5 with TRBJ1-1; the D is unclear. Germline-derived CDR1 and CDR2 are MNHEY and SVGAGI. This CDR3 spans 12 amino acids. The V gene lost 2 bases and the J gene lost 0 bases, with 1 base spanning the gap. The CDR3 sequence is CASSYLNTEAFF. The CDR3 DNA is TGTGCCAGCAGTTACCTGAACACTGAAGCTTTCTTT.

The chain has TRBV6-1 and TRBJ1-1, with D possibly being TRBD1 (5 bases). Germline V lookup: CDR1 MNHNS, CDR2 SASEGT. V lost 3 bases and J lost 4, with 12 bases in between. The CDR3 sequence is 14 residues long. CDR3 sequence: CASSDREDGTEAFF. The DNA for the CDR3 is TGTGCCAGCAGTGACAGGGAGGATGGCACTGAAGCTTTCTTT.

Many counts were recorded for this clonotype. The V gene is TRBV6-5, the J gene TRBJ1-6; unclear D gene. With 2 bases removed from V and 4 bases from J, the gap between germline ends came to 9 bases. CDR3 length: 15 residues. Germline V lookup: CDR1 MNHEY, CDR2 SVGAGI. CDR3 nucleotide sequence: TGTGCCAGCAGTTACAGGGCAGCGTATAATTCACCCCTCCACTTT. This translates into CASSYRAAYNSPLHF.

This clonotype has ten or more counts. The chain couples TRBV6-5 to TRBJ2-7, with 8 positions matching TRBD2. The CDR3 runs to 15 residues. Germline-derived CDR1 and CDR2 are MNHEY and SVGAGI. Trimming at V came to 4 bases and at J to 0 bases, leaving 5 bases not matched to a gene. Written as DNA, the CDR3 is TGTGCCAGCAGTTTACTAGCGGAACCCTCCTACGAGCAGTACTTC. Its translation: CASSLLAEPSYEQYF.

J is TRBJ1-2 and V is TRBV28; D not certain. Germline loops: CDR1 MDHEN, CDR2 SYDVKM. Between the trimmed V and J ends, which lost 5 bases and 7 bases, there was a span of 17 bases. The CDR3 loop spans 14 amino acids. CDR3: CASSPLLLVSGYTF. The CDR3 nucleotides read TGTGCCAGCAGTCCCCTCCTTCTTGTTAGTGGCTACACCTTC.

In its sample, this clonotype was seen many times. J is TRBJ2-7 and V is TRBV2; 8 bases map to TRBD2. The CDR3 is 16 amino acids. Unmatched junction bases numbered 8, after V lost 4 bases and J lost 0 bases. The germline CDR1 and CDR2 sequences are SNHLY and FYNNEI. The CDR3 bases are TGTGCCAGCAGTGGGGGCCTAGCGGGCTCCTCCTACGAGCAGTACTTC. It encodes CASSGGLAGSSYEQYF.

This clonotype has ten or more counts. The chain employs TRBV11-2 and TRBJ2-7; tentative D call: TRBD2 (5 bases). The CDR3 sequence is 15 residues long. V was pared by 5 bases and J by 0 bases, with 14 bases between. Germline CDR1 SGHAT, CDR2 FQNNGV. This CDR3 is CASSRAFSDSYEQYF. CDR3 DNA sequence: TGTGCCAGCAGCCGAGCATTTAGCGACTCCTACGAGCAGTACTTC.

The chain carries TRBV7-3 and TRBJ2-7, with 11 bases that match TRBD2. The CDR3 length is 15 residues. V shed 1 base, J shed 2 bases, and the junction held 1 base outside the gene matches. Germline loops: CDR1 SGHTA, CDR2 FQGTGA. This CDR3 reads CASSLRLAGPYEQYF. In DNA form, the CDR3 reads TGTGCCAGCAGCTTAAGACTAGCGGGACCCTACGAGCAGTACTTC.

This clonotype was seen repeatedly, ten times or more. CDR3: CASRPTGHSPEAFF. The CDR3 DNA sequence: TGTGCCAGCAGACCGACAGGGCACTCCCCTGAAGCTTTCTTT. The V call is TRBV12-3 or TRBV12-4, the J call TRBJ1-1; TRBD1 matches at 7 bases. After removal of 6 bases from V and 6 bases from J, the junction contained 10 bases not matched to a gene. The CDR3 loop spans 14 amino acids.

At least ten counts were recorded for this clonotype. V is TRBV27 and J is TRBJ2-5, with a weak D call TRBD2 (5 bases). The CDR3 consists of 14 residues. Germline CDR1 is MNHEY and CDR2 is SMNVEV (reference sequence). V was cut by 3 bases and J by 5 bases, with 13 bases left in between. The CDR3 bases are TGTGCCAGCAGTTTTGCCGGAACTAGGGAGACCCAGTACTTC. It codes for CASSFAGTRETQYF.

This clonotype was counted many times. The chain is built from TRBV9 and TRBJ1-1; D remains unclear. Germline CDR1 and CDR2: SGDLS and YYNGEE. The CDR3 consists of 13 residues. V gave up 4 bases and J gave up 5 bases, with 12 bases separating them. In DNA form, the CDR3 reads TGTGCCAGCAGCATAGGCCCGGGGACTGAAGCTTTCTTT. Its translation is CASSIGPGTEAFF.

There are many counts of this clonotype. J is TRBJ1-5 and V is TRBV20-1, with TRBD1 matching 7 bases. Germline V gene lookup returns CDR1 DFQATT and CDR2 SNEGSKA (reference sequence). This CDR3 contains 13 residues. Losses at the gene ends were 4 bases for V and 10 bases for J; bases not matched to a gene: 10. The CDR3 DNA sequence: TGCAGTGCTAAACAGGGGCCTAGCTCTCCCCAGCATTTT. Translating gives CSAKQGPSSPQHF.